This passage covers 10 T cell receptor beta chains from one sample sequenced in a study of blood T cell repertoires in COVID-19 (TCRdb year 2020). Library preparation employed the immunoSEQ multiplex PCR assay. The immuneACCESS repertoire file appears here via TCRdb, limited to in-frame rearrangements. These files lack a portion of the clones; in checked studies, under half of the deficit traces to unresolved V genes, and the cause of the others is not known. The sample records more than 85,000 clones, around nine tenths of which are singletons. In total, the top ten clones hold around 4.9% of the sample. The sequenced sample was peripheral blood. These receptors all come from a human donor in a cohort sampled during active COVID-19.

The chain has TRBV6-5 and TRBJ1-2; possible D gene TRBD1, 6 bases. The CDR3 runs to 16 residues. Germline CDR1 MNHEY, CDR2 SVGAGI. With 2 bases removed from V and 4 bases from J, the gap between germline ends came to 17 bases. The CDR3 DNA reads as TGTGCCAGCAGTTACAGGGGGTACAGGGAAGGCTATGGCTACACCTTC. Its translation: CASSYRGYREGYGYTF.

Written as DNA, the CDR3 is TGTGCCAGCACTATTAGGGGGATCGGTGAGCAGTTCTTC. Protein product: CASTIRGIGEQFF. The chain recombines TRBV7-9 with TRBJ2-1; D is possibly TRBD1 (6 bases). CDR3 length equals 13 residues. Trimming shortened V by 7 bases and J by 9 bases, and 16 bases separated the two germline ends. CDR1 SEHNR and CDR2 FQNEAQ come from the germline V gene (reference sequence).

This clone was seen once. The chain links TRBV15 to TRBJ1-4, with D unclear. V was trimmed by 0 bases and J by 8 bases, leaving 7 bases between them. Germline CDR1 is LNHNV and CDR2 is YYDKDF (reference sequence). The CDR3 length is 13 residues. The CDR3 DNA sequence: TGTGCCACCAGCAGAGATGTGGGCGAAAAACTGTTTTTT. It codes for CATSRDVGEKLFF.

The V gene is TRBV30, the J gene TRBJ2-3; 14 bases align to TRBD2. The germline CDR1 and CDR2 sequences are GTSNPN and SVGIG (reference sequence). V dropped 3 bases and J dropped 0; count of bases not matched to a gene: 14. This CDR3 region has 20 residues. Written as DNA, the CDR3 is TGTGCCTGGAGCGTCAAACCGGGACTAGCGGGAGATGGAAGCACAGATACGCAGTATTTT. This translates into CAWSVKPGLAGDGSTDTQYF.

The genes are TRBV6-6 and TRBJ2-5; TRBD2 aligns across 9 bases. Germline CDR1 and CDR2: MNHNY and SVGAGI (reference sequence). V lost 7 bases and J lost 5; bases outside the gene matches: 5. This CDR3 region has 13 residues. This chain's CDR3 is CASIAGAAETQYF. The CDR3 bases are TGTGCCAGCATAGCGGGGGCCGCGGAGACCCAGTACTTC.

This chain connects TRBV28 to TRBJ1-2; 9 bases line up with TRBD1. The CDR3 totals 15 residues. The junction had 9 bases not matched to a gene; V was cut back by 6 bases and J by 4 bases. Germline loops: CDR1 MDHEN, CDR2 SYDVKM. Here the CDR3 reads CASRITGGMGYGYTF. The CDR3 nucleotides are TGTGCCAGCAGGATCACAGGGGGCATGGGCTATGGCTACACCTTC.

V and J are TRBV4-3 and TRBJ2-5; 9 bases agree with TRBD2. Per the germline V gene, CDR1 is LGHNA and CDR2 is YSLEER. The CDR3 consists of 15 residues. The V and J ends lost 3 bases and 4 bases, in that order; junction bases with no gene match: 6. The CDR3 nucleotides are TGCGCCAGCAGCCAGCGGGGACTAGCTACAGAGACCCAGTACTTC. Amino acids: CASSQRGLATETQYF.

The rearrangement joins TRBV5-5 to TRBJ1-2; 10 nucleotides line up with TRBD1. CDR1 and CDR2 from the germline V gene are SGHKS and YYEKEE (reference sequence). The CDR3 has 14 residues. J lost 5 bases, V lost 6 bases, and 7 bases had no gene match. CDR3 bases: TGTGCCAGCATACCGGGACAGGGGATTTATGGCTACACCTTC. Translation gives CASIPGQGIYGYTF.

The chain links TRBV9 to TRBJ2-1, with 7 nucleotides matching TRBD2. This CDR3 spans 16 amino acids. V was pared by 4 bases and J by 6 bases, with 13 bases of the junction left unmatched. Per germline, CDR1 SGDLS and CDR2 YYNGEE. Here the CDR3 DNA reads TGTGCCAGCAGCTCTCTTGGCGGGAGTAGGAGCAATGAGCAGTTCTTC. This translates into CASSSLGGSRSNEQFF. Full variable domain (missing parts from reference TRBV9 and TRBJ2-1): DSGVTQTPKHLITATGQRVTLRCSPRSGDLSVYWYQQSLDQGLQFLIQYYNGEERAKGNILERFSAQQFPDLHSELNLSSLELGDSALYFCASSSLGGSRSNEQFFGPGTRLTVL.

The chain links TRBV6-2 or TRBV6-3 to TRBJ2-1; 10 bases agree with TRBD2. V was clipped by 4 bases and J by 8 bases; unmatched bases: 8. This CDR3 has 15 residues. Per the germline V gene, CDR1 is MNHEY and CDR2 is SVGEGT. The CDR3, as DNA: TGTGCCAGCAGTTTAAGCGGGAGGGAGGCGGATGAGCAGTTCTTC. Residues: CASSLSGREADEQFF.